These T cell receptor beta chains were read from a single sample in a study of blood T cell repertoires in COVID-19. Data came from immunoSEQ multiplex PCR; TCRdb stores just in-frame clones and leaves some out. The table shows 200,000 to 300,000 clones, with approximately 83% occurring only once. The sequenced sample consisted of PBMCs or T cells enriched from blood (not recorded which). These TCRs come from a woman in her thirties or forties with acute COVID-19. Both conserved end residues are part of each CDR3. D genes are given only for firm matches. Size tells how often a clone was seen (once, few, many) or the class of an expanded clone, and some rows leave it out.

>NA|TRBJ1-1|TRBV27|13|NA
CASSFGQFAEAFF
TGTGCCAGCAGTTTCGGACAGTTCGCTGAAGCTTTCTTT
>few|TRBJ2-3|TRBV11-2|12|TRBD2
CASSPGLVAQYF
TGTGCCAGCAGCCCGGGACTAGTGGCGCAGTATTTT
>NA|TRBJ2-5|TRBV29-1|13|TRBD1
CSVGQGEGETQYF
TGCAGCGTTGGACAGGGAGAAGGAGAGACCCAGTACTTC
>NA|TRBJ2-7|TRBV6-5|13|TRBD1
CASRPGQGYEQYF
TGTGCCAGCAGGCCGGGACAGGGCTACGAGCAGTACTTC
>once|TRBJ2-3|TRBV4-2|16|TRBD2
CASSPGLAGRTDTQYF
TGTGCCAGCAGCCCGGGACTAGCGGGCCGCACAGATACGCAGTATTTT
>once|TRBJ2-7|TRBV19|15|NA
CASSNAGQGRYEQYF
TGTGCCAGTAGTAATGCTGGGCAGGGGCGCTACGAGCAGTACTTC
>NA|TRBJ1-2|TRBV12-2|16|NA
CASRLAGEGLLIGYTF
TGTGCAAGTCGCTTAGCAGGCGAGGGCCTGCTCATTGGCTACACCTTC
>NA|TRBJ2-1|TRBV2|15|TRBD2
CARGDPTSGSLEQFF
TGTGCCAGAGGAGACCCGACTAGCGGGAGTCTTGAGCAGTTCTTC
>NA|TRBJ1-6|TRBV7-9|16|NA
CASRDGESSYNSPLHF
TGTGCCAGCAGGGACGGGGAGAGCTCCTATAATTCACCCCTCCACTTT
>NA|TRBJ2-7|TRBV5-6|12|TRBD2
CASSRTSGKQYF
TGTGCCAGCAGCAGAACTAGCGGCAAGCAGTACTTC
>many|TRBJ2-6|TRBV19|20|NA
CASSIAPLGGVASGANVLTF
TGTGCCAGTAGTATTGCCCCATTAGGAGGCGTTGCCTCTGGGGCCAACGTCCTGACTTTC
>NA|TRBJ2-3|TRBV6-2/TRBV6-3|14|NA
CASSYSSSTDTQYF
TGTGCCAGCAGTTACTCGAGTAGCACAGATACGCAGTATTTT
>NA|TRBJ2-3|TRBV9|16|TRBD2
CASSVAGGGYSDTQYF
TGTGCCAGCAGCGTAGCGGGGGGAGGGTATTCAGATACGCAGTATTTT
>NA|TRBJ2-2|TRBV5-1|16|NA
CASSLAVQGRTGELFF
TGCGCCAGCAGCTTGGCGGTACAGGGCAGAACCGGGGAGCTGTTTTTT
>few|TRBJ1-5|TRBV30|13|NA
CAWSVEGAQPQHF
TGTGCCTGGAGTGTTGAGGGAGCTCAGCCCCAGCATTTT
>NA|TRBJ2-7|TRBV2|15|NA
CASSEKGGRTYEQYF
TGTGCCAGCAGTGAAAAAGGAGGGAGAACCTACGAGCAGTACTTC
>NA|TRBJ2-4|TRBV21-1|16|NA
CASSKRAEGRRYIQYF
TGTGCCAGCAGCAAAAGGGCTGAGGGGAGGAGATACATTCAGTACTTC
>NA|TRBJ2-2|TRBV6-1|15|NA
CASSEEGWSTGELFF
TGTGCCAGCAGTGAAGAGGGGTGGTCCACCGGGGAGCTGTTTTTT
>NA|TRBJ1-1|TRBV11-3|13|NA
CASSPQGNTEAFF
TGTGCCAGCAGCCCCCAGGGGAACACTGAAGCTTTCTTT
>NA|TRBJ2-3|TRBV15|16|TRBD1
CATSTTIRTGEDTQYF
TGTGCCACCAGCACGACGATTAGGACAGGGGAAGATACGCAGTATTTT
>once|TRBJ2-7|TRBV21-1|14|NA
CASIDSGSTYEQYF
TGTGCCAGCATTGATAGCGGGAGTACCTACGAGCAGTACTTC
>NA|TRBJ2-2|TRBV3-1/TRBV3-2|14|TRBD2
CASSQGAGPGELFF
TGTGCCAGCAGCCAAGGAGCGGGACCCGGGGAGCTGTTTTTT
>NA|TRBJ2-1|TRBV7-6|14|NA
CASSLASTLDEQFF
TGTGCCAGCAGCTTAGCCTCTACCCTTGATGAGCAGTTCTTC
>NA|TRBJ1-2|TRBV18|14|NA
CASSLGARNYGYTF
TGTGCCAGCTCATTGGGGGCGCGGAACTATGGCTACACCTTC